This T cell receptor beta chain came from a study of blood T cell repertoires in COVID-19 (dated by TCRdb to 2018 to 2020). Background for the entire study: Collaborator samples came from the United States, Italy and Spain and covered acute and convalescent phases of COVID-19. The prospective study material was composed of cDNA or gDNA derived from T cells, B-cell-depleted T cells, or PBMCs. Subjects who had been exposed to COVID-19, were actively infected with it, or had recovered from it provided the deeply sampled blood TCRbeta repertoires that made up the dataset. The repertoires were released in a freely available public database meant as a resource for research on the immune response to SARS-CoV-2. Samples were obtained from the ongoing ImmuneRACE study (first 160 participants) and from 1,254 subjects provided by 6 global collaborators. The sample metadata nearly always contained a de-identified subject ID, COVID-19 status, age in years and sex. Where HLA class I and class II types were available, the types were taken from metadata supplied by the sample provider, not from assay-based typing. The paper as a whole reports these results and caveats: The quantity of clinical and demographic metadata differed by source and by participant and was supplied without curation.

This clone is a singleton in its sample. Its target antigen remains unknown. Base qualities are not provided; no much larger clone lies one nucleotide away. Participants in the prospective study were aged about 18 to 95 years, lived in more than 20 United States geographic areas, and enrolled through a virtual design. In the prospective study, cohorts were assigned on the basis of participant-reported clinical history obtained from a screening survey and a study questionnaire. Recovered participants in ImmuneRACE Cohort 3 were defined as having two consecutive negative NP/OP PCR tests, clearance from a healthcare professional, or resolution of symptoms. In the prospective study, mobile phlebotomists collected whole blood, serum and a nasopharyngeal or oropharyngeal swab from each participant. Prospective study participants could optionally give additional blood draws and questionnaires over an approximately two-month period. Blood samples from the prospective study were shipped frozen or at room temperature prior to DNA extraction.

TCRbeta CDR3 regions were amplified from genomic DNA using the immunoSEQ Assay, a bias-controlled multiplex PCR. Regarding the original processing steps: The number of nucleated cells in each sample was estimated from the amplification of reference gene primers within the assay. Sequence reads were collapsed and filtered to measure the absolute abundance of every unique TCRbeta CDR3 rearrangement. For each sample, productive Simpson clonality was calculated by taking the square root of Simpson's diversity index across productive rearrangements. TCRdb carries this immuneACCESS record with in-frame sequences only. Its versions omit some clonotypes, under half of them owing to an unresolved V gene in the studies checked, with the rest unexplained. V and J calls plus clone size are reproduced from that table; the DNA served to infer D and trimming. This sample lists about 250,000 clones; approximately 90% were detected once. The ten most abundant clones make up approximately 1.7% of the sample.

This TCR came from a middle-aged man who had recovered from COVID-19. Source material: PBMCs or T cells enriched from blood (not recorded which).

The nucleotide sequence is TGTGCCAGCAGCCAAGGGGCGGGAGGGGACTACGAGCAGTACTTC. Its protein is CASSQGAGGDYEQYF. The rearranged chain carries TRBV4-2 and TRBJ2-7, with TRBD2 identical over 9 junction bases. Taken from cysteine to phenylalanine, the CDR3 has 15 residues. The sequence is cut down to CDR3 DNA, 45 bases in frame from base 1. Looking up the germline V gene yields CDR1 LGHNA and CDR2 YNFKEQ. The V end gives up 1 base and the J end 3 bases, leaving 4 bases in the junction not matched to a gene.